The T cell receptor beta chain under discussion was sequenced for a study of blood T cell repertoires in COVID-19. Overall study context: Each recovered donor of Cohort 3 presented with two negative PCRs, clearance, or symptom resolution.

Study processing details: Nucleated cell number was recorded as an estimate derived from reference gene primer amplification. Only in-frame clones appear in the TCRdb table, and some are missing; sequencing was by immunoSEQ multiplex PCR. That table is the source of V, J and clone size, and D and trimming were worked out from the DNA. Among approximately 190,000 clones listed, roughly 86% were seen once. Participants were aged about 18 to 100 years from 24 US areas. Participants had their cohort set by participant-reported clinical history. J lost 4 bases, V lost 4 bases, and 6 bases had no gene match. Germline values: CDR1 SGHDT, CDR2 YYEEEE. The CDR3 length is 16 residues.

Specimen: PBMCs or T cells enriched from blood (not recorded which). The receptor was isolated from a woman in her 40s in a cohort exposed to, infected with or recovered from COVID-19 (not recorded which). The chain joins TRBV5-6 to TRBJ2-7; 15 bases line up with TRBD2. In DNA, the CDR3 is TGTGCCAGCAGCGCCGGACTAGCGGGAGGGGTATACGAGCAGTACTTC. This gives the protein CASSAGLAGGVYEQYF.